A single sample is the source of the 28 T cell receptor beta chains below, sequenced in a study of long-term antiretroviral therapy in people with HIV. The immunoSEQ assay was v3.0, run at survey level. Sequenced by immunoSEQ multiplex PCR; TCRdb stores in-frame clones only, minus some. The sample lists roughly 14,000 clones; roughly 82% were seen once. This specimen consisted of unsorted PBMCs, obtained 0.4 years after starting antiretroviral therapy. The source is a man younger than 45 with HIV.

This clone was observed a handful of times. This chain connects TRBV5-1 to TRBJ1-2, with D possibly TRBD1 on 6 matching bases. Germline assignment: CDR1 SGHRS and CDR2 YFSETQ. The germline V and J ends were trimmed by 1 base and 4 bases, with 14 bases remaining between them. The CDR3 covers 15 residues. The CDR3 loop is CASSLWDTAGYGYTF. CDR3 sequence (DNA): TGCGCCAGCAGCTTGTGGGACACAGCGGGCTATGGCTACACCTTC.

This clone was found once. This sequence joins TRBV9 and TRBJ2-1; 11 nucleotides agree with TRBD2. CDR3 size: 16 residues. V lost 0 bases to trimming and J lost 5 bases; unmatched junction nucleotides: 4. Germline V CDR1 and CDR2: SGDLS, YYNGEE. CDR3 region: CASSVGGTSGHNEQFF. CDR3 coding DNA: TGTGCCAGCAGCGTAGGAGGGACTAGCGGACACAATGAGCAGTTCTTC.

CDR3 sequence (DNA): TGCGCCAGCAGCCCCCAACAGGGGATCTCCTACGAGCAGTACTTC. Protein sequence: CASSPQQGISYEQYF. The V call is TRBV4-3, the J call TRBJ2-7; 7 bases map to TRBD1. Germline-derived CDR1 and CDR2 are LGHNA and YSLEER. The CDR3 spans 15 residues. J gave up 0 bases and V 4 bases, and 6 bases lay outside the gene matches.

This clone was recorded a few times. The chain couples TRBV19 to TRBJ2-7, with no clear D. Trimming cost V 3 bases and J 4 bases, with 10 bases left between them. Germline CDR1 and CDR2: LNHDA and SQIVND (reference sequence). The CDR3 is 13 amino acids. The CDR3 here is CASSMAGKYEQYF. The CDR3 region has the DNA TGTGCCAGTAGTATGGCCGGCAAATACGAGCAGTACTTC.

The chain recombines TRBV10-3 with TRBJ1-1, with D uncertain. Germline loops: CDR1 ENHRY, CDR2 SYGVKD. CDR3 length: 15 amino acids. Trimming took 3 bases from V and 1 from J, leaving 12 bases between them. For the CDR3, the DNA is TGTGCCATCAGTGACACCCTATTGAGGAACACTGAAGCTTTCTTT. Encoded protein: CAISDTLLRNTEAFF.

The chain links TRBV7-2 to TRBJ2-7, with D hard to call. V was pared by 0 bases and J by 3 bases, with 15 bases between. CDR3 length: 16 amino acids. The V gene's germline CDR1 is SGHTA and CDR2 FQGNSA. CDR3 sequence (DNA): TGTGCCAGCAGCTTAGCGGGCGACTCTACTAACTACGAGCAGTACTTC. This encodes CASSLAGDSTNYEQYF.

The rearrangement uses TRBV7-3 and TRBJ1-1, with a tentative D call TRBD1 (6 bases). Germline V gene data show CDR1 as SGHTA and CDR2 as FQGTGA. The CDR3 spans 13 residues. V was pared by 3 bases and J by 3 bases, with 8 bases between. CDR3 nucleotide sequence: TGTGCCAGCAGCTTGACAGGCGACACTGAAGCTTTCTTT. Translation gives CASSLTGDTEAFF.

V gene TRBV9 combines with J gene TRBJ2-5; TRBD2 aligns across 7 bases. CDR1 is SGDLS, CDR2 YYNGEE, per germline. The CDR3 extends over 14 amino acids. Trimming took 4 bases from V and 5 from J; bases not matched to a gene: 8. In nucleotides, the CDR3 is TGTGCCAGCAGCCACTGGGGGGGGGATGAGACCCAGTACTTC. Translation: CASSHWGGDETQYF.

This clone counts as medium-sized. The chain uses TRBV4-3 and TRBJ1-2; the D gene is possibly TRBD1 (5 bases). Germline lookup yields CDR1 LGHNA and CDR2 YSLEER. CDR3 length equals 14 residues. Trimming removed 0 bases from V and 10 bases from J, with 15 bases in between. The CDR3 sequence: CASSQESGARPYTF. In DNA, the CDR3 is TGCGCCAGCAGCCAAGAGAGCGGGGCAAGACCCTACACCTTC.

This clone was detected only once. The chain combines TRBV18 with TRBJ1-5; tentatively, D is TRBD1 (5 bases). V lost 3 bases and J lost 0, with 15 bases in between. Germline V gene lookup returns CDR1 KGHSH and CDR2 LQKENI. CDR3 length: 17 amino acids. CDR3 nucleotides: TGTGCCAGCTCACCGAGACCGGGGGGGGATAGCAATCAGCCCCAGCATTTT. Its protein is CASSPRPGGDSNQPQHF.

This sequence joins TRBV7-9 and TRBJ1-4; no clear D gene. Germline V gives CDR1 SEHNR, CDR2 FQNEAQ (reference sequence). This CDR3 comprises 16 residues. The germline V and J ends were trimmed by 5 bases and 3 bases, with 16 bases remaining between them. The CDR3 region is CASSLTAMGSNEKLFF. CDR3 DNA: TGTGCCAGCAGCCTAACCGCGATGGGGTCTAATGAAAAACTGTTTTTT.

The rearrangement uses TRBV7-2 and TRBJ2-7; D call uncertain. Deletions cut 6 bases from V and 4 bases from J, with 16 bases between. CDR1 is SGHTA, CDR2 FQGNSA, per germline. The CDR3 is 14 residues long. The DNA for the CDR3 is TGTGCCAGCAGTCCCCCGTTTGGAAAATACGAGCAGTACTTC. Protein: CASSPPFGKYEQYF.

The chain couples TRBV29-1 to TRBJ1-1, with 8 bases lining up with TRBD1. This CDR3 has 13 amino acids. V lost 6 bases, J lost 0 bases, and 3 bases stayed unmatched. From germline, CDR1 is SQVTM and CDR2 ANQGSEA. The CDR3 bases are TGCAGCGTCTACAGGGGGATGAACACTGAAGCTTTCTTT. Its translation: CSVYRGMNTEAFF.

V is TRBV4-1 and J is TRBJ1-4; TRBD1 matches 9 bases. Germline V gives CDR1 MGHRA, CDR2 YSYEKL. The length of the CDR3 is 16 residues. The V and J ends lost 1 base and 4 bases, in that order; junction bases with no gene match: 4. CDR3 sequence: CASSQGKGQGNEKLFF. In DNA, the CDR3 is TGCGCCAGCAGCCAAGGGAAGGGACAGGGTAATGAAAAACTGTTTTTT.

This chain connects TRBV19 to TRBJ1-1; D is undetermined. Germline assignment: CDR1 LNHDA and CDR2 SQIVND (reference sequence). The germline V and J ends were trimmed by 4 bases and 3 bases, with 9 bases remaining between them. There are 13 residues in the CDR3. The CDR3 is CASSNVKDTEAFF. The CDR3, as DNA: TGTGCCAGTAGTAACGTTAAGGACACTGAAGCTTTCTTT.

The CDR3 DNA follows: TGTGCCAGCAGCTTAGGTTGGAAGAACACTGAAGCTTTCTTT. The encoded protein is CASSLGWKNTEAFF. The chain links TRBV7-6 to TRBJ1-1, with D unclear. Germline V CDR1 and CDR2: SGHVS, FNYEAQ. The CDR3 covers 14 residues. Trimming removed 1 base from V and 1 base from J, with 7 bases in between.

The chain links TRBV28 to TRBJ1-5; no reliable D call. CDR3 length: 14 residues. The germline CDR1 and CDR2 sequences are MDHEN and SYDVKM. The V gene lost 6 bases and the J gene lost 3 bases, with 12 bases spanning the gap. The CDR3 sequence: CASRLEVVNQPQHF. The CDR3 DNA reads TGTGCCAGCAGGCTGGAAGTTGTCAATCAGCCCCAGCATTTT.

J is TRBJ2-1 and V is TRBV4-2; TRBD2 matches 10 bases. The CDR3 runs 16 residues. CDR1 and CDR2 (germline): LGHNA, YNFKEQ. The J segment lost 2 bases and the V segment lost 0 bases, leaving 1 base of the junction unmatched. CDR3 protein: CASSQDGTSAYNEQFF. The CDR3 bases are TGTGCCAGCAGCCAAGATGGGACTAGCGCCTACAATGAGCAGTTCTTC.

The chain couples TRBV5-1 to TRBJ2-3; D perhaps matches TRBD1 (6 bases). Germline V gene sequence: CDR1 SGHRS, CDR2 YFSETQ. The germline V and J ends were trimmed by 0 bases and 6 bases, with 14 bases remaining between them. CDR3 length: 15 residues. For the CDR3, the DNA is TGCGCCAGCAGCTTGGACGGCCCCCAGGGGGATACGCAGTATTTT. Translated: CASSLDGPQGDTQYF.

The CDR3 nucleotides read TGTGCCTGGAGTGTAGGGGCTCAAGTGGGTGAAAAACTGTTTTTT. This sequence encodes CAWSVGAQVGEKLFF. The chain links TRBV30 to TRBJ1-4; D is possibly TRBD1 (5 bases). V lost 0 bases and J 7 bases, leaving 15 bases between the germline ends. In germline, CDR1 is GTSNPN, CDR2 SVGIG (reference sequence). This CDR3 is built from 15 residues.

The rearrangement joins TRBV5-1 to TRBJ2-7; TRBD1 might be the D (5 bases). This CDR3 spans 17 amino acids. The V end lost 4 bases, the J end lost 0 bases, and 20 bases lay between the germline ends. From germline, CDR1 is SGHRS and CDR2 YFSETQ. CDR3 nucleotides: TGCGCCAGCAGCCTGCGGAGTCTCAGGGATACCTCCTACGAGCAGTACTTC. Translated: CASSLRSLRDTSYEQYF.

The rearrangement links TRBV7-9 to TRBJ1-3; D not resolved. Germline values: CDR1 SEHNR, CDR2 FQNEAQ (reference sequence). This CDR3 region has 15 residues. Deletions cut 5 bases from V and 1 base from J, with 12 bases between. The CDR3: CASSLSLSSGNTIYF. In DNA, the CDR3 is TGTGCCAGCAGCCTTAGCTTAAGTTCTGGAAACACCATATATTTT.

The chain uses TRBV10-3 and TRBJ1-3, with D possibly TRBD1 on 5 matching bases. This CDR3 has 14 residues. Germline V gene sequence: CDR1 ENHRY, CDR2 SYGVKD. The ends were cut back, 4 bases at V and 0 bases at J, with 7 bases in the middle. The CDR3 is CAISGDRSGNTIYF. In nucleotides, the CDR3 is TGTGCCATCAGTGGGGACCGCTCTGGAAACACCATATATTTT.

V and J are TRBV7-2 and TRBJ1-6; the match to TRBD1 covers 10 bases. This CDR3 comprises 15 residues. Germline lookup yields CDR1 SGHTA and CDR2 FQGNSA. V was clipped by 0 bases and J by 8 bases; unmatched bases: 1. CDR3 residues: CASSLAGQGDSPLHF. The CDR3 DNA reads TGTGCCAGCAGCTTAGCCGGACAGGGGGATTCACCCCTCCACTTT. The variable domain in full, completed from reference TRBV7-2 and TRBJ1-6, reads GAGVSQSPSNKVTEKGKDVELRCDPISGHTALYWYRQSLGQGLEFLIYFQGNSAPDKSGLPSDRFSAERTGGSVSTLTIQRTQQEDSAVYLCASSLAGQGDSPLHFGNGTRLTVT.

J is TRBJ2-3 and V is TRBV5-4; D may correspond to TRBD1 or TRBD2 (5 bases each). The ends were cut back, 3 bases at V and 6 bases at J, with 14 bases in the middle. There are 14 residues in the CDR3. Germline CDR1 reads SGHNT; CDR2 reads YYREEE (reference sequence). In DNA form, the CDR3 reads TGTGCCAGCAGCTCCGTGGGGGTAGGGGATACGCAGTATTTT. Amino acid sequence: CASSSVGVGDTQYF.

CDR3 amino acids: CASSLGTAAYEQYF. The CDR3 coding sequence is TGTGCCAGCAGCCTCGGGACGGCGGCCTACGAGCAGTACTTC. V and J are TRBV7-9 and TRBJ2-7; D is possibly TRBD1 or TRBD2 (5 bases each). Trimming cost V 5 bases and J 2 bases, with 13 bases left between them. This CDR3 has 14 amino acids. CDR1 and CDR2 (germline): SEHNR, FQNEAQ (reference sequence).

CDR3 coding DNA: TGTGCCAGCAGTCTAGCATGGGGGGAGACCCAGTACTTC. It codes for CASSLAWGETQYF. The chain combines TRBV27 with TRBJ2-5; D is tentatively TRBD1 or TRBD2 (5 bases each). Germline V gives CDR1 MNHEY, CDR2 SMNVEV (reference sequence). The CDR3 runs 13 residues. Trimming shortened V by 5 bases and J by 5 bases, and 12 bases separated the two germline ends.

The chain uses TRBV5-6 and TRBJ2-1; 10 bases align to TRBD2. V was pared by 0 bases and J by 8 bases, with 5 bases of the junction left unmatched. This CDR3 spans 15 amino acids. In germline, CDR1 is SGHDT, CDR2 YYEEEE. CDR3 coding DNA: TGTGCCAGCAGCTTGGAACCTAGCGGGGGTTATGAGCAGTTCTTC. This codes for CASSLEPSGGYEQFF.